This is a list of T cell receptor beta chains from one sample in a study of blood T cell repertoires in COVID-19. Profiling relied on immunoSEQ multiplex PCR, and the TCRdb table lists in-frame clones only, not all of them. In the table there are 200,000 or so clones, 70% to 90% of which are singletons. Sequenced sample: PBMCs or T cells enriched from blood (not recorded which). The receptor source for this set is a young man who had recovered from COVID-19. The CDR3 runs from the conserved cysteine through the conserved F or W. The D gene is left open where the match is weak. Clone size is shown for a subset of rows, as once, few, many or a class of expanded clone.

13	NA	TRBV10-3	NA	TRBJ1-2	TGTGCCATCAGCCCCCAGGGTGGCTATGGCTACACCTTC	CAISPQGGYGYTF
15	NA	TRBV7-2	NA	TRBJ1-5	TGTGCCAGCAGCTTAAGTCCACAGGGAAATCAGCCCCAGCATTTT	CASSLSPQGNQPQHF
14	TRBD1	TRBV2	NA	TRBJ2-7	TGTGCCAGCAGTGGTTTGGACAGGGCGGGAGAGCAGTACTTC	CASSGLDRAGEQYF
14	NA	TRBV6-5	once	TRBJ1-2	TGTGCCAGCAGTTACCGGGACAACTACTATGGCTACACCTTC	CASSYRDNYYGYTF
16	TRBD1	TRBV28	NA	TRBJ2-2	TGTGCCAGCAGTTTGCAAACAGGGGGGTCGGCCGGGGAGCTGTTTTTT	CASSLQTGGSAGELFF
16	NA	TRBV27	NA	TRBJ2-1	TGTGCCAGTCAACATGGGTACCAGGTCTCCTACAATGAGCAGTTCTTC	CASQHGYQVSYNEQFF
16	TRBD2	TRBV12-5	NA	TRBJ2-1	TGTGCTAGTGGTTTGGCACCGGGACTAGGTAACAATGAGCAGTTCTTC	CASGLAPGLGNNEQFF
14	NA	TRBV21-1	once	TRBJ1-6	TGTGCCAGTTTCTACAGACAGGATAATTCACCCCTCCACTTT	CASFYRQDNSPLHF
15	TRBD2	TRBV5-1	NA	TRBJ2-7	TGCGCCAGCGGCTCCAGAGGGACTAGCTTCTACGAGCAGTACTTC	CASGSRGTSFYEQYF
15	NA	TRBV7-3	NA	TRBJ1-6	TGTGCCAGCAGCTTAATGGGGGGGAACAGTTCACCCCTCCACTTT	CASSLMGGNSSPLHF
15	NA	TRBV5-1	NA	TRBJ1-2	TGCGCCAGCAGCTTGGTTTCAGGGGACCTCTATGGCTACACCTTC	CASSLVSGDLYGYTF
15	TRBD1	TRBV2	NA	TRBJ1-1	TGTGCCAGGTTGACAGGGGGAAAGGGCAACACTGAAGCTTTCTTT	CARLTGGKGNTEAFF
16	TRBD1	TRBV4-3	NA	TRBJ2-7	TGCGCCAGCAGCCAAGATGTGGACAGGGAGAACTACGAGCAGTACTTC	CASSQDVDRENYEQYF
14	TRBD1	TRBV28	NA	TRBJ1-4	TGTGCCAGCAGTTTCCAGGGGGTCGGCGAAAAACTGTTTTTT	CASSFQGVGEKLFF
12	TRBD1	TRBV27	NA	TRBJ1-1	TGTGCCAGCAGCCGAGGGACAGCTGAAGCTTTCTTT	CASSRGTAEAFF
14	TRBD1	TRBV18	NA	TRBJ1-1	TGTGCCAGCTCAGGACAGGGGGCGTCGGCTGAAGCTTTCTTT	CASSGQGASAEAFF
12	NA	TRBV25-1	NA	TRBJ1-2	TGTGCCGCACGATACGGGGAGGGTGGCTACACCTTC	CAARYGEGGYTF
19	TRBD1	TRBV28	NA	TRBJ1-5	TGTGCCAGCAGCCGCCCCCGGGACAGGGGACACGCGGGAGGTCAGCCCCAGCATTTT	CASSRPRDRGHAGGQPQHF
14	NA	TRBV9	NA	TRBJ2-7	TGTGCCAGCAGCGTAGAGGGGTTTCCCGACGAGCAGTACTTC	CASSVEGFPDEQYF
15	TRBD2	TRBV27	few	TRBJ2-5	TGTGCCAGCAGTTCCAATGAAGCGGGGCGGGAGACCCAGTACTTC	CASSSNEAGRETQYF
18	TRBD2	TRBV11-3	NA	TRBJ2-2	TGTGCCAGCAGCTCGCCCCGAGGGAGTCAGCGGGGGACCGGGGAGCTGTTTTTT	CASSSPRGSQRGTGELFF
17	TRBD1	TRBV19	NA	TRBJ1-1	TGTGCCAGTAGTACCCTCGGACAGGGGGCAAGCTATTCTGAAGCTTTCTTT	CASSTLGQGASYSEAFF
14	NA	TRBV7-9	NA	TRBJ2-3	TGTGCCAGCAGCTCTTGGCGGGTCACAGATACGCAGTATTTT	CASSSWRVTDTQYF
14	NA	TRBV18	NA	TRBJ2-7	TGTGCCAGCTCACCACCGGGGGGTCGGTACGAGCAGTACTTC	CASSPPGGRYEQYF
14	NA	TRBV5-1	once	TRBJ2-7	TGCGCCAGCAGCTTCGAATCTAACAGGGACGAGCAGTACTTC	CASSFESNRDEQYF
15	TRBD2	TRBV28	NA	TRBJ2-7	TGTGCCAGCAGTTTCCCTTCGGGACTAGCCAACGAGCAGTACTTC	CASSFPSGLANEQYF
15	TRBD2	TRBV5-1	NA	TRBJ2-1	TGCGCCAGCAGCTTGAATAGCGGGATTGACAATGAGCAGTTCTTC	CASSLNSGIDNEQFF
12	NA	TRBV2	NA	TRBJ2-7	TGTGCCAGCAGACCCACAGGGTACGAGCAGTACTTC	CASRPTGYEQYF
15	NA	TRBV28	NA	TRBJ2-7	TGTGCCAGCAGTGTACAGATTTTCGCCGTACGGGGGAAGTACTTC	CASSVQIFAVRGKYF
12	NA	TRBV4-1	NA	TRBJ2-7	TGCGCCAGCAGCCCTCCCGGTGGCGAGCAGTACTTC	CASSPPGGEQYF
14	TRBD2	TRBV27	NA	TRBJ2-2	TGTGCCAGCAAGCGGGAGTGGAACACCGGGGAGCTGTTTTTT	CASKREWNTGELFF